The 18 T cell receptor beta chains reported below all come from one sample, sequenced in a study of blood T cell repertoires in COVID-19. Measured with immunoSEQ multiplex PCR; TCRdb has only the in-frame clones, and not every one. The sample carries roughly 80,000 clones, about 83% recorded once. The specimen sequenced was peripheral blood. The source is an elderly woman with acute or convalescent COVID-19.

The chain couples TRBV28 to TRBJ2-7, with 10 bases matching TRBD2. The CDR3 is made up of 15 amino acids. V lost 3 bases to trimming and J lost 2 bases; unmatched junction nucleotides: 4. Germline loops: CDR1 MDHEN, CDR2 SYDVKM. CDR3: CASSLWTSGPYEQYF. The CDR3 bases are TGTGCCAGCAGTTTGTGGACTAGCGGTCCCTACGAGCAGTACTTC.

The V and J genes are TRBV6-5 and TRBJ2-1; 12 positions agree with TRBD2. The V gene's germline CDR1 is MNHEY and CDR2 SVGAGI. V shed 6 bases and J 9 bases; nucleotides not matched to a gene: 3. The CDR3 has 13 residues. The CDR3 loop is CASRTSGSSEQFF. Written as DNA, the CDR3 is TGTGCCAGCAGGACTAGCGGGAGCAGTGAGCAGTTCTTC.

V is TRBV7-8 and J is TRBJ1-2; 9 nucleotides line up with TRBD1. CDR1 is SGHVS, CDR2 FQNEAQ, per germline. The CDR3 spans 15 residues. V gave up 4 bases and J gave up 6 bases; unmatched junction bases: 9. The CDR3 sequence: CASSSSRTGAHGYTF. Written as DNA, the CDR3 is TGTGCCAGCAGCTCCAGCAGGACAGGGGCGCATGGCTACACCTTC.

V gene TRBV29-1 combines with J gene TRBJ2-1; D might be TRBD2 (6 bases). The CDR3 consists of 9 residues. With 3 bases removed from V and 12 bases from J, the gap between germline ends came to 6 bases. Germline V gene data show CDR1 as SQVTM and CDR2 as ANQGSEA. CDR3 sequence: CSVEEGQFF. The DNA for the CDR3 is TGCAGCGTTGAGGAGGGGCAGTTCTTC.

The chain uses TRBV16 and TRBJ2-1, with 8 bases lining up with TRBD1. The V and J ends lost 4 bases and 6 bases, in that order; junction bases with no gene match: 2. The length of the CDR3 is 13 residues. Germline CDR1 reads KGHSY; CDR2 reads FQNENV. This chain's CDR3 is CASSRTGFNEQFF. Written as DNA, the CDR3 is TGTGCCAGCAGCCGGACAGGGTTCAATGAGCAGTTCTTC.

V is TRBV30 and J is TRBJ2-5; TRBD2 might be the D (5 bases). Germline V gene data show CDR1 as GTSNPN and CDR2 as SVGIG (reference sequence). The CDR3 is 15 amino acids. Trimming took off 0 bases at V and 5 bases at J, with 16 bases between the two ends. The CDR3 loop is CAWSVRGITHETQYF. CDR3 in DNA: TGTGCCTGGAGTGTACGGGGTATCACCCATGAGACCCAGTACTTC.

V and J are TRBV28 and TRBJ1-5, with a possible D match to TRBD1 (5 bases). The CDR3 totals 14 residues. Trimming pared 3 bases from V and 5 bases from J, leaving 11 bases between. Germline V gives CDR1 MDHEN, CDR2 SYDVKM. The chain's CDR3 is CASSFTWGDQPQHF. In nucleotides, the CDR3 is TGTGCCAGCAGTTTCACGTGGGGGGATCAGCCCCAGCATTTT.

The chain joins TRBV14 to TRBJ2-2; D may be TRBD1 (5 bases). Germline V gene lookup returns CDR1 SGHDN and CDR2 FVKESK. Trimming took off 0 bases at V and 0 bases at J, with 11 bases between the two ends. The CDR3 runs to 17 residues. CDR3 region: CASSQDGDRANTGELFF. The DNA of the CDR3 is TGTGCCAGCAGCCAAGATGGAGACAGAGCGAACACCGGGGAGCTGTTTTTT.

This clone was seen only once. The chain uses TRBV9 and TRBJ2-1; the D gene is possibly TRBD1 (5 bases). Deletions cut 0 bases from V and 8 bases from J, with 9 bases between. The CDR3 totals 13 residues. Germline V lookup: CDR1 SGDLS, CDR2 YYNGEE. Here the CDR3 DNA reads TGTGCCAGCAGCGTAGCAGGGCTCCATGAGCAGTTCTTC. As protein: CASSVAGLHEQFF.

The gene calls are TRBV5-6 and TRBJ2-3; 8 nucleotides match TRBD1. This CDR3 has 14 amino acids. Looked up from germline, CDR1 is SGHDT and CDR2 is YYEEEE. The J segment lost 2 bases and the V segment lost 6 bases, leaving 5 bases of the junction unmatched. CDR3 protein: CASKDRALTDTQYF. CDR3 coding DNA: TGTGCCAGCAAGGACAGGGCCCTCACAGATACGCAGTATTTT.

The CDR3 is CASSLTPGQGSYEQYF. The CDR3 DNA reads as TGTGCCAGCAGTTTAACCCCGGGCCAGGGATCTTACGAGCAGTACTTC. The V call is TRBV27, the J call TRBJ2-7; TRBD1 might be the D (5 bases). From germline, CDR1 is MNHEY and CDR2 SMNVEV (reference sequence). The CDR3 is 16 residues long. Trimming took 2 bases from V and 4 from J, leaving 18 bases between them.

V is TRBV18 and J is TRBJ2-7, with 8 bases lining up with TRBD2. V was pared by 1 base and J by 5 bases, with 7 bases of the junction left unmatched. Looked up from germline, CDR1 is KGHSH and CDR2 is LQKENI. The CDR3 sequence is 15 residues long. The CDR3 reads CASSPLPGGPNEQYF. CDR3 coding DNA: TGTGCCAGCTCACCACTTCCGGGAGGGCCCAACGAGCAGTACTTC.

The rearrangement uses TRBV7-2 and TRBJ2-1; 10 bases line up with TRBD2. The germline V gene has CDR1 SGHTA and CDR2 FQGNSA. This CDR3 is built from 14 residues. V trimming: 2 bases; J trimming: 7 bases; junction bases outside the gene matches: 2. The CDR3 DNA sequence: TGTGCCAGCAGCTTAAAGCGGGAGGGTAATGAGCAGTTCTTC. It is translated as CASSLKREGNEQFF.

The count of this clone is one. This chain's CDR3 is CASSEVQGNTGELFF. The CDR3 nucleotides are TGCGCCAGCAGTGAGGTACAGGGGAACACCGGGGAGCTGTTTTTT. This chain uses TRBV10-1 with TRBJ2-2, with a possible D match to TRBD1 (6 bases). Per germline, CDR1 WNHNN and CDR2 SYGVQD (reference sequence). The CDR3 runs to 15 residues. V was trimmed by 2 bases and J by 1 base, leaving 8 bases between them.

The CDR3 DNA reads TGTGCCAGCAGCACGGGAGTTTCCGCCACCGGGGAGCTGTTTTTT. It translates to CASSTGVSATGELFF. The rearrangement links TRBV5-4 to TRBJ2-2; tentatively, D is TRBD2 (6 bases). Deletions cut 4 bases from V and 4 bases from J, with 14 bases between. Germline assignment: CDR1 SGHNT and CDR2 YYREEE (reference sequence). The CDR3 runs 15 residues.

This chain connects TRBV6-5 to TRBJ2-1, with TRBD2 as a possible D gene (5 bases). V was cut by 6 bases and J by 7 bases, with 16 bases left in between. The CDR3 spans 14 residues. Germline V lookup: CDR1 MNHEY, CDR2 SVGAGI. CDR3 coding DNA: TGTGCCAGCAGGGGCACCCCGGGAAGAAATGAGCAGTTCTTC. Amino acids: CASRGTPGRNEQFF.

The chain is built from TRBV29-1 and TRBJ2-5; D is possibly TRBD2 (5 bases). V lost 3 bases to trimming and J lost 1 base, with 6 bases between them. CDR3 length: 12 amino acids. The germline V gene encodes CDR1 SQVTM and CDR2 ANQGSEA. The CDR3 is CSVDGGQETQYF. The CDR3, as DNA: TGCAGCGTTGACGGAGGCCAAGAGACCCAGTACTTC.

The chain combines TRBV5-4 with TRBJ2-1, with D possibly TRBD2 on 5 matching bases. With 0 bases removed from V and 4 bases from J, the gap between germline ends came to 14 bases. The V gene's germline CDR1 is SGHNT and CDR2 YYREEE (reference sequence). CDR3 length: 16 amino acids. The CDR3 loop reads CASSLEVGARYNEQFF. The CDR3, as DNA: TGTGCCAGCAGCTTGGAGGTGGGAGCGCGATACAATGAGCAGTTCTTC.